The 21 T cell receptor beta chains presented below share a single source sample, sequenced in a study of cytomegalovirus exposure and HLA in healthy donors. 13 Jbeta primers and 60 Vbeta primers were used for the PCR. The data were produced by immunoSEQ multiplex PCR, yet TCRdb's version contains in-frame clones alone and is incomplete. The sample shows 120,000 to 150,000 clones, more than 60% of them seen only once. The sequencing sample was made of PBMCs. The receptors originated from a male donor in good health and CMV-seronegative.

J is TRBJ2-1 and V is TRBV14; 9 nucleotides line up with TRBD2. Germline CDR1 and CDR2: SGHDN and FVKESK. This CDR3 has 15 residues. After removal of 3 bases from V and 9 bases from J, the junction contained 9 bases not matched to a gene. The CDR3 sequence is CASSHVSSGDGEQFF. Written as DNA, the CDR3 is TGTGCCAGCAGCCACGTTTCTAGCGGGGATGGTGAGCAGTTCTTC.

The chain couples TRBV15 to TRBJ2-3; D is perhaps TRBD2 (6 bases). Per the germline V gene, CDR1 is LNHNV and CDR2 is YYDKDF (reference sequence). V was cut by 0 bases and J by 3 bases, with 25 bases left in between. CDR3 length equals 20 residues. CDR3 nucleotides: TGTGCCACCAGCAGAGATAGGGGATCCTCTACTAGCCGTATTACAGATACGCAGTATTTT. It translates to CATSRDRGSSTSRITDTQYF.

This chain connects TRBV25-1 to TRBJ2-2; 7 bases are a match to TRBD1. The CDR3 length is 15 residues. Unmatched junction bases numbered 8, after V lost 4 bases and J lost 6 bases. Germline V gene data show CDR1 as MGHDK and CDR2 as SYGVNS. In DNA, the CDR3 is TGTGCCAGCAGTGTCTCCGGGACAGTCCCCGGGGAGCTGTTTTTT. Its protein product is CASSVSGTVPGELFF. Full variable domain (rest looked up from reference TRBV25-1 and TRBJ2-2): EADIYQTPRYLVIGTGKKITLECSQTMGHDKMYWYQQDPGMELHLIHYSYGVNSTEKGDLSSESTVSRIRTEHFPLTLESARPSHTSQYLCASSVSGTVPGELFFGEGSRLTVL.

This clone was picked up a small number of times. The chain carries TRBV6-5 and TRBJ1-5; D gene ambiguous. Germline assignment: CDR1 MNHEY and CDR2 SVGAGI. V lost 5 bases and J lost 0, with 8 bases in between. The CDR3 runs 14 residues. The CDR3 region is CASSAGNSNQPQHF. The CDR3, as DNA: TGTGCCAGCAGTGCGGGAAATAGCAATCAGCCCCAGCATTTT.

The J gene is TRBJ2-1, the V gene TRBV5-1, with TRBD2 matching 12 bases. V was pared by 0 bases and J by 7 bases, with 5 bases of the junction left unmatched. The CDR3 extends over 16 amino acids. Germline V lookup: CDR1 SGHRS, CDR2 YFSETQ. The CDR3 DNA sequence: TGCGCCAGCAGCTTGGCGATAACTAGCGGGAGGAATGAGCAGTTCTTC. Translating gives CASSLAITSGRNEQFF.

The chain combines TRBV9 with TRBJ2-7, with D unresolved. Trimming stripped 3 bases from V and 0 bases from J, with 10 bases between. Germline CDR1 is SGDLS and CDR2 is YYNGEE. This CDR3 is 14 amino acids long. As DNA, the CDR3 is TGTGCCAGCAGCGCAGGATTTGTCTCCTACGAGCAGTACTTC. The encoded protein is CASSAGFVSYEQYF.

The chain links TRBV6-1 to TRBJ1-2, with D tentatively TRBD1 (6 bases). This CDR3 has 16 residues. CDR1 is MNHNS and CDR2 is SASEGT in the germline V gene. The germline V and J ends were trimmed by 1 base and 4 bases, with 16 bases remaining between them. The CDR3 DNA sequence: TGTGCCAGCAGTGAAGTGTATCAGGGGAGTCTCTATGGCTACACCTTC. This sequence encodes CASSEVYQGSLYGYTF.

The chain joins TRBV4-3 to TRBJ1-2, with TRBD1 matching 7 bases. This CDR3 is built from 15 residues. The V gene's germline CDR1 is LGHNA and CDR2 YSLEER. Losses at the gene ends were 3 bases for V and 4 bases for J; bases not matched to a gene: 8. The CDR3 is CASSQDRTAGYGYTF. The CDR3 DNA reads TGCGCCAGCAGCCAGGACAGGACGGCCGGCTATGGCTACACCTTC.

Written as DNA, the CDR3 is TGTGCCAGAAGCTTGGCTCCGTGTCAGGATAACACTGAAGCTTTCTTT. The encoded protein is CARSLAPCQDNTEAFF. This chain connects TRBV5-3 to TRBJ1-1; D gene uncertain. TRBV5-3 is an open reading frame, and its role is uncertain. The CDR3 contains 16 residues. V shed 0 bases and J shed 2 bases, with 14 bases lying between them.

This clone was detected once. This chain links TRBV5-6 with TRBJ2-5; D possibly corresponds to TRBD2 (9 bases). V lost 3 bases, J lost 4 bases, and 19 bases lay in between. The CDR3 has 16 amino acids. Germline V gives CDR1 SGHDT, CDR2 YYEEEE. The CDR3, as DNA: TGTGCCAGCAGCTGGCGGGCGGGAGGGACAGGAGAGACCCAGTACTTC. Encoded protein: CASSWRAGGTGETQYF.

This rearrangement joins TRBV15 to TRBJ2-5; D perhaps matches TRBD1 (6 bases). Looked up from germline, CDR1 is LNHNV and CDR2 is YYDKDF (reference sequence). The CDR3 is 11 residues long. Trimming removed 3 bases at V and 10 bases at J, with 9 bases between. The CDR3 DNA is TGTGCCACCAGCAGCGCCAGGGGCCAGTACTTC. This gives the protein CATSSARGQYF.

CDR3 loop: CASSALTGSGANVLTF. The DNA for the CDR3 is TGTGCCAGTAGTGCCTTAACAGGGTCTGGGGCCAACGTCCTGACTTTC. The chain couples TRBV19 to TRBJ2-6; tentative D call: TRBD1 (6 bases). In germline, CDR1 is LNHDA, CDR2 SQIVND (reference sequence). This CDR3 is built from 16 residues. V lost 5 bases, J lost 1 base, and 12 bases lay in between. Full variable domain (outside the CDR3, taken from reference TRBV19 and TRBJ2-6): DGGITQSPKYLFRKEGQNVTLSCEQNLNHDAMYWYRQDPGQGLRLIYYSQIVNDFQKGDIAEGYSVSREKKESFPLTVTSAQKNPTAFYLCASSALTGSGANVLTFGAGSRLTVL.

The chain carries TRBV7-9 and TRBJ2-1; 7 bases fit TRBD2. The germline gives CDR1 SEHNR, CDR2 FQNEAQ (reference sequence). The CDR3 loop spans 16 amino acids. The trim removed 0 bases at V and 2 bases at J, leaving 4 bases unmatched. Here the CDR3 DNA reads TGTGCCAGCAGCTTAGCCAGCGGGGCTACCTACAATGAGCAGTTCTTC. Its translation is CASSLASGATYNEQFF. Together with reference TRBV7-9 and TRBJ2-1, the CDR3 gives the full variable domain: DTGVSQNPRHKITKRGQNVTFRCDPISEHNRLYWYRQTLGQGPEFLTYFQNEAQLEKSRLLSDRFSAERPKGSFSTLEIQRTEQGDSAMYLCASSLASGATYNEQFFGPGTRLTVL.

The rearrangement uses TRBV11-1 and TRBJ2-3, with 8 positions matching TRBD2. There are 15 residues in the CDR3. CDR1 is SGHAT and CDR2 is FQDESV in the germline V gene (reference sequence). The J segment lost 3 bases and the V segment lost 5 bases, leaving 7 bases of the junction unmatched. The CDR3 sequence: CASSIEASGTDTQYF. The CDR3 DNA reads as TGTGCCAGCAGCATCGAGGCTAGCGGGACAGATACGCAGTATTTT.

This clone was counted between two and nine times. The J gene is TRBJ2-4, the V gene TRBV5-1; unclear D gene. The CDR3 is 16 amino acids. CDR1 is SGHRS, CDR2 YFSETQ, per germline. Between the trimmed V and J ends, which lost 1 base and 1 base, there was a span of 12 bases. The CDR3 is CASSLYGGEAKNIQYF. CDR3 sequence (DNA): TGCGCCAGCAGCTTGTACGGCGGCGAGGCCAAAAACATTCAGTACTTC.

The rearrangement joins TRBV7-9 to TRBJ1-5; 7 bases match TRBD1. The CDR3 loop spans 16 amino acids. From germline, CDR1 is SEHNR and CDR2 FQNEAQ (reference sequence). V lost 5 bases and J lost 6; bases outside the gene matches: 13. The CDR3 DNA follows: TGTGCCAGCAGCCATAACAGGGGAGAAATGGGTCAGCCCCAGCATTTT. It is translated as CASSHNRGEMGQPQHF.

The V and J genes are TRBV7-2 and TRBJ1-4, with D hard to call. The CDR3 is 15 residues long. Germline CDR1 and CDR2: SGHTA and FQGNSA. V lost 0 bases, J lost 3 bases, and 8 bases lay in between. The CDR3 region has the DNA TGTGCCAGCAGCTTAGCGCCCAGGCCTAATGAAAAACTGTTTTTT. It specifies CASSLAPRPNEKLFF.

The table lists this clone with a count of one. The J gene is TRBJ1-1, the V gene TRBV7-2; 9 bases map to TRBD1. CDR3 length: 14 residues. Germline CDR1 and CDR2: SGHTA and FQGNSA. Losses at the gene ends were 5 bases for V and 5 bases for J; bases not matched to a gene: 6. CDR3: CASSPGTGRTEAFF. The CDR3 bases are TGTGCCAGCAGCCCAGGGACAGGGCGGACTGAAGCTTTCTTT. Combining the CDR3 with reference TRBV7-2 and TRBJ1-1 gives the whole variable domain GAGVSQSPSNKVTEKGKDVELRCDPISGHTALYWYRQSLGQGLEFLIYFQGNSAPDKSGLPSDRFSAERTGGSVSTLTIQRTQQEDSAVYLCASSPGTGRTEAFFGQGTRLTVV.

The CDR3 region is CASSLASGGAYEQYF. The CDR3 nucleotides are TGTGCCAGCAGCTTAGCAAGCGGGGGGGCCTACGAGCAGTACTTC. The chain recombines TRBV11-3 with TRBJ2-7; 10 nucleotides line up with TRBD2. Looked up from germline, CDR1 is SGHNT and CDR2 is YENEEA. The trim removed 1 base at V and 2 bases at J, leaving 2 bases unmatched. CDR3 length: 15 amino acids.

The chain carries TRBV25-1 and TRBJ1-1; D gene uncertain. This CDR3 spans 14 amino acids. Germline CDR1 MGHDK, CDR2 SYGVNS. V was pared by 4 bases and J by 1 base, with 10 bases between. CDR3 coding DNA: TGTGCCAGCAGTGGCCCGACATCGAACACTGAAGCTTTCTTT. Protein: CASSGPTSNTEAFF. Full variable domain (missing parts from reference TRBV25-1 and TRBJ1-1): EADIYQTPRYLVIGTGKKITLECSQTMGHDKMYWYQQDPGMELHLIHYSYGVNSTEKGDLSSESTVSRIRTEHFPLTLESARPSHTSQYLCASSGPTSNTEAFFGQGTRLTVV.

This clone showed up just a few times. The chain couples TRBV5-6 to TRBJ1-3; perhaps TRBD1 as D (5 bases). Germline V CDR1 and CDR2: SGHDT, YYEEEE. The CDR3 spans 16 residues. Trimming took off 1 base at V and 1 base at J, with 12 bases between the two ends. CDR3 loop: CASSLWGDLSGNTIYF. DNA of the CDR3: TGTGCCAGCAGCTTGTGGGGGGATCTATCTGGAAACACCATATATTTT.